The 14 T cell receptor beta chains below were found in one sample sequenced in a study of cytomegalovirus exposure and HLA in healthy donors. The primer mix had 60 Vbeta and 13 Jbeta primers. Profiling relied on immunoSEQ multiplex PCR, and the TCRdb table lists in-frame clones only, not all of them. The repertoire table contains about 140,000 clones. Input material: PBMCs. The receptors derive from a woman between 18 and 29 years old in good health and CMV-seronegative.

Regarding this clone: The same CDR3 arises from other DNA sequences in this sample as well. The chain joins TRBV5-4 to TRBJ2-3; 7 bases agree with TRBD2. The germline V gene encodes CDR1 SGHNT and CDR2 YYREEE (reference sequence). V lost 0 bases and J lost 3; bases outside the gene matches: 7. This CDR3 is 16 amino acids long. CDR3 loop: CASSLVGGSSTDTQYF. The CDR3 region has the DNA TGTGCCAGCAGCTTGGTCGGCGGGAGTTCGACAGATACGCAGTATTTT. The variable domain in full, completed from reference TRBV5-4 and TRBJ2-3, reads ETGVTQSPTHLIKTRGQQVTLRCSSQSGHNTVSWYQQALGQGPQFIFQYYREEENGRGNFPPRFSGLQFPNYSSELNVNALELDDSALYLCASSLVGGSSTDTQYFGPGTRLTVL.

The chain combines TRBV21-1 with TRBJ2-6; whether TRBD1, the table's D call, matches the DNA was not checked. TRBV21-1 is deemed a pseudogene. The CDR3 length is 19 residues. The CDR3 loop reads CASSKGGRTILSGANVLTF. The CDR3 bases are TGTGCCAGCAGCAAAGGGGGGCGCACAATTCTCTCTGGGGCCAACGTCCTGACTTTC.

The chain is built from TRBV25-1 and TRBJ1-1, with D hard to call. Per the germline V gene, CDR1 is MGHDK and CDR2 is SYGVNS. V was pared by 2 bases and J by 4 bases, with 17 bases between. The CDR3 runs 16 residues. The CDR3 spells CASSENEWAAGTEAFF. In nucleotides, the CDR3 is TGTGCCAGCAGTGAAAACGAGTGGGCCGCGGGCACTGAAGCTTTCTTT.

V and J are TRBV7-8 and TRBJ2-7; 8 bases fit TRBD2. V lost 2 bases, J lost 7 bases, and 1 base stayed unmatched. This CDR3 comprises 12 residues. The germline gives CDR1 SGHVS, CDR2 FQNEAQ. CDR3 residues: CASSLSGGEQYV. The CDR3, as DNA: TGTGCCAGCAGCTTATCGGGGGGGGAGCAGTACGTC.

The V and J genes are TRBV30 and TRBJ2-3, with D possibly TRBD1 on 5 matching bases. Germline CDR1 is GTSNPN and CDR2 is SVGIG (reference sequence). Between the trimmed V and J ends, which lost 5 bases and 3 bases, there was a span of 15 bases. This CDR3 is 14 amino acids long. CDR3 in DNA: TGTGCCTGGGCCACAGGTCCTCAGACAGATACGCAGTATTTT. Translating gives CAWATGPQTDTQYF.

This chain joins TRBV5-1 and TRBJ2-5; D possibly corresponds to TRBD1 (5 bases). This CDR3 has 15 amino acids. The V and J ends lost 0 bases and 1 base respectively, with 10 bases between them. The germline gives CDR1 SGHRS, CDR2 YFSETQ. The CDR3 is CASSLEGAVQETQYF. The CDR3, as DNA: TGCGCCAGCAGCTTGGAAGGGGCAGTCCAAGAGACCCAGTACTTC.

This sequence joins TRBV6-5 and TRBJ2-3; 10 positions match TRBD2. The CDR3 extends over 12 amino acids. V dropped 6 bases and J dropped 10; count of bases not matched to a gene: 4. Per the germline V gene, CDR1 is MNHEY and CDR2 is SVGAGI. The CDR3 reads CASSPGLAAQYF. For the CDR3, the DNA is TGTGCCAGCAGCCCCGGACTAGCGGCGCAGTATTTT.

Comment on this clone: Sequence at one end of the junction differs from germline and may be a read error. V is TRBV7-8 and J is TRBJ1-3; 7 bases are shared with TRBD1. The CDR3 length is 12 residues. Germline CDR1 SGHVS, CDR2 FQNEAQ. DNA of the CDR3: TGTGCCAGCAGCACGACAGGGTTTTCCCTTAATTTT. It translates to CASSTTGFSLNF.

The rearrangement uses TRBV4-2 and TRBJ1-4, with D possibly TRBD1 on 5 matching bases. The length of the CDR3 is 17 residues. The germline CDR1 and CDR2 sequences are LGHNA and YNFKEQ. V lost 1 base and J lost 5, with 17 bases in between. The CDR3 coding sequence is TGTGCCAGCAGCCAAGGCGGGGACGGGCAGAAGAATGAAAAACTGTTTTTT. Residues: CASSQGGDGQKNEKLFF.

The chain uses TRBV7-3 and TRBJ2-3, with 7 bases that match TRBD2. Germline V gives CDR1 SGHTA, CDR2 FQGTGA. V was pared by 5 bases and J by 3 bases, with 8 bases of the junction left unmatched. CDR3 length equals 15 residues. The CDR3 reads CASSPHGGTTDTQYF. CDR3 sequence (DNA): TGTGCCAGCAGCCCCCACGGGGGGACTACAGATACGCAGTATTTT. The full variable domain, in which reference TRBV7-3 and TRBJ2-3 provide the parts outside the CDR3, is GAGVSQTPSNKVTEKGKYVELRCDPISGHTALYWYRQSLGQGPEFLIYFQGTGAADDSGLPNDRFFAVRPEGSVSTLKIQRTERGDSAVYLCASSPHGGTTDTQYFGPGTRLTVL.

The chain combines TRBV10-1 with TRBJ2-1; a weak D match, TRBD1 (6 bases). This CDR3 has 16 amino acids. The germline V gene has CDR1 WNHNN and CDR2 SYGVQD (reference sequence). The V gene lost 9 bases and the J gene lost 2 bases, with 20 bases spanning the gap. The CDR3, as DNA: TGCGCCAGGGTCCGGGACACCCTCATTCCCTACAATGAGCAGTTCTTC. This translates into CARVRDTLIPYNEQFF.

The J gene is TRBJ2-1, the V gene TRBV11-3, with 7 positions matching TRBD2. There are 15 residues in the CDR3. Germline values: CDR1 SGHNT, CDR2 YENEEA. Unmatched junction bases numbered 7, after V lost 5 bases and J lost 3 bases. The CDR3 nucleotides read TGTGCCAGCAGCCCTCCTAGCGGTCACTACAATGAGCAGTTCTTC. It specifies CASSPPSGHYNEQFF.

V and J are TRBV6-6 and TRBJ1-1; D not resolved. Germline V gives CDR1 MNHNY, CDR2 SVGAGI (reference sequence). V was trimmed by 7 bases and J by 2 bases, leaving 17 bases between them. This CDR3 is built from 15 residues. In DNA, the CDR3 is TGTGCCAGCAACATAGCAGAAAACTTAAACACTGAAGCTTTCTTT. Its translation is CASNIAENLNTEAFF.

The chain links TRBV7-9 to TRBJ2-5; 14 bases match TRBD2. Trimming at V came to 5 bases and at J to 5 bases, leaving 10 bases not matched to a gene. The CDR3 is 17 residues long. Germline lookup yields CDR1 SEHNR and CDR2 FQNEAQ (reference sequence). The CDR3 DNA is TGTGCCAGCAGCCCCGGGACTAGCGGGAGATTTCAGGAGACCCAGTACTTC. Encoded protein: CASSPGTSGRFQETQYF.